This entry concerns a single T cell receptor (beta chain). The antigen is undetermined. The data were taken from a study of response to subunit inactivated influenza vaccine. Study-wide findings and caveats: Few additional T cells are recruited per seasonal influenza vaccination, authors suggested.

Using its own MiXCR run on the RT-PCR reads, TCRdb lists one record per CDR3 protein. The sample has 290,000 or so distinct CDR3 sequences; around 22% are singletons. The CDR3 is made up of 15 amino acids. The germline CDR1 and CDR2 sequences are SGHRS and YFSETQ. V was pared by 2 bases and J by 4 bases, with 12 bases between. The clonotype was recovered from a man aged 50 to 75 who received an inactivated influenza vaccine. The chain has TRBV5-1 and TRBJ1-4; TRBD1 is a possible D gene (6 bases). This specimen consisted of PBMCs from blood, obtained 21 months after vaccination. CDR3 sequence reads: CASSLGGRLNEKLFF. The CDR3 nucleotides read TGCGCCAGCAGCTTAGGGGGGCGCCTTAATGAAAAACTGTTTTTT.